This T cell receptor beta chain appears in the sequencing data of a study of blood T cell repertoires in COVID-19. Germline V lookup: CDR1 SGHRS, CDR2 YFSETQ. The CDR3 has 13 residues. Trimming stripped 0 bases from V and 3 bases from J, with 4 bases between. TCRdb's copy holds only in-frame clones and misses some; the assay was immunoSEQ multiplex PCR. The repertoire consists of hundreds of thousands of clones, with 80% to 90% occurring once and the leading ten covering about 4.1%. The sequence derives from a woman in her forties with acute COVID-19. Sequenced: PBMCs or T cells enriched from blood (not recorded which). This chain uses TRBV5-1 with TRBJ2-4; D unclear. DNA for the CDR3: TGCGCCAGCAGCTTGGCGGTCAAAAACATTCAGTACTTC. Encoded protein: CASSLAVKNIQYF.